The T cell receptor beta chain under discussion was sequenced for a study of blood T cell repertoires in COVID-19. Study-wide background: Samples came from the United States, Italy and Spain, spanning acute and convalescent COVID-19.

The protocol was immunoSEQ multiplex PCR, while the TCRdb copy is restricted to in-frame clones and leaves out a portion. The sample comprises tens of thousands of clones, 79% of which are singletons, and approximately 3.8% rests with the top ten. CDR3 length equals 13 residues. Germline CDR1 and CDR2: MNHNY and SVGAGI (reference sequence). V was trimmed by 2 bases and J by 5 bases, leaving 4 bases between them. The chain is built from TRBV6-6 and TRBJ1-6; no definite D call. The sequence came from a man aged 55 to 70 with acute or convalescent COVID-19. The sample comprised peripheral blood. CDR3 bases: TGTGCCAGCAGTTACCCGGATAATTCACCCCTCCACTTT. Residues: CASSYPDNSPLHF.